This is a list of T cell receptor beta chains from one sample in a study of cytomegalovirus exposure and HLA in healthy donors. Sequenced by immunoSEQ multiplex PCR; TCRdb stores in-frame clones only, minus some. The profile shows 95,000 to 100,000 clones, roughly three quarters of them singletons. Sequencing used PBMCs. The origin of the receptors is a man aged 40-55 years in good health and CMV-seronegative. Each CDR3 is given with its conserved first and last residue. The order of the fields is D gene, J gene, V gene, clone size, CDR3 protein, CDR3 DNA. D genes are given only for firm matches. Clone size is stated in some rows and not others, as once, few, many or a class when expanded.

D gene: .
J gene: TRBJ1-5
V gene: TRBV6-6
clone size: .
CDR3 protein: CASSTGQWGSNQPQHF
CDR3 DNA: TGTGCCAGCAGTACTGGACAGTGGGGTAGCAATCAGCCCCAGCATTTT

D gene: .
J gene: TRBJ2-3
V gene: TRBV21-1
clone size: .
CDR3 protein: CASSKEPGLRIDTQYF
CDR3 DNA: TGTGCCAGCAGCAAGGAACCGGGACTGAGGATAGATACGCAGTATTTT

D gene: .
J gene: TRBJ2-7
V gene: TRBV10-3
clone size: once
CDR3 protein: CAIKFGTAGDHEQYF
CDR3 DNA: TGTGCCATCAAATTCGGGACAGCGGGGGACCACGAGCAGTACTTC

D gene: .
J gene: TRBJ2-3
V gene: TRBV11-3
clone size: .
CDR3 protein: CASSRQDGDTQYF
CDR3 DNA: TGTGCCAGCAGCCGACAGGACGGGGATACGCAGTATTTT

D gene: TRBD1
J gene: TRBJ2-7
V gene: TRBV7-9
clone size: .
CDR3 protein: CSSSLRPGTGGYEQYF
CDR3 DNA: TGTTCCAGCAGCTTAAGACCCGGGACAGGGGGGTACGAGCAGTACTTC

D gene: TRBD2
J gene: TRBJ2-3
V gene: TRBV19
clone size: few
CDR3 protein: CASSRGSGGGTDTQYF
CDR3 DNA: TGTGCCAGTAGTCGGGGTAGCGGGGGAGGTACAGATACGCAGTATTTT

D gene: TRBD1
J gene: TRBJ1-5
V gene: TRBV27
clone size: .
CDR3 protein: CASSLSEGASNQPQHF
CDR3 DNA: TGTGCCAGCAGTTTATCGGAGGGGGCTAGTAATCAGCCCCAGCATTTT

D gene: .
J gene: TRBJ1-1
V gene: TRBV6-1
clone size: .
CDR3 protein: CASSETPQGNTEAFF
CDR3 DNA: TGTGCCAGCAGTGAAACCCCACAGGGGAACACTGAAGCTTTCTTT

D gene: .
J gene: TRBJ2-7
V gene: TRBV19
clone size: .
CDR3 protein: CASSSSSSSYEQYF
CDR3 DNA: TGTGCCAGTAGCTCTAGCTCAAGCTCCTACGAGCAGTACTTC

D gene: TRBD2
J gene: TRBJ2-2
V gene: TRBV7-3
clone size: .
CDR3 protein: CASSPTSGTGELFF
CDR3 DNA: TGTGCCAGCAGCCCGACTAGCGGCACCGGGGAGCTGTTTTTT

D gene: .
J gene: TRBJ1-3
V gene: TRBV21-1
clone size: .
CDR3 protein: CASILKGAVTYSGNTIYF
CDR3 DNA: TGTGCCAGCATCTTAAAGGGGGCAGTTACTTACTCTGGAAACACCATATATTTT

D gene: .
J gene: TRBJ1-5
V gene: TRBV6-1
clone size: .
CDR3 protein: CASSGERQQPQHF
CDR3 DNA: TGTGCCAGCAGTGGCGAGCGGCAACAGCCCCAGCATTTT

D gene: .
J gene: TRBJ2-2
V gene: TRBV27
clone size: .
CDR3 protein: CASKPSVAGELFF
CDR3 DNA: TGTGCCAGCAAGCCCTCGGTAGCCGGGGAGCTGTTTTTT

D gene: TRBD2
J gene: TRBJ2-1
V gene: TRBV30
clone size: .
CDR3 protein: CAWSSGLAGLNEQFF
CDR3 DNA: TGTGCCTGGAGTTCAGGACTAGCGGGGCTGAATGAGCAGTTCTTC

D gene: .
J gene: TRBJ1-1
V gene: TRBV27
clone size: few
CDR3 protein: CASSLSEGAQNTEAFF
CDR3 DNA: TGTGCCAGCAGTTTATCGGAGGGAGCGCAGAACACTGAAGCTTTCTTT

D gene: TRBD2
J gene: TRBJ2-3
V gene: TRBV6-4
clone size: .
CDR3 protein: CASRDSGGAGDTQYF
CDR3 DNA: TGTGCCAGCAGGGATAGCGGGGGGGCCGGAGATACGCAGTATTTT

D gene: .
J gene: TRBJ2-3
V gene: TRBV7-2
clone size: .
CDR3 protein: CASQPGVYPVTQYF
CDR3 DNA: TGTGCCAGCCAGCCGGGGGTTTACCCCGTTACGCAGTATTTT

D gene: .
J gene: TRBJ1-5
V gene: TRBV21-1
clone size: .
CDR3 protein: CASSKERAGRRSNQPQHF
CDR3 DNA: TGTGCCAGCAGCAAAGAGAGGGCAGGGAGGAGAAGCAATCAGCCCCAGCATTTT

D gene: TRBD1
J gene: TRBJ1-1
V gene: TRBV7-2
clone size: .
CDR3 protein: CASSLGGTGETEAFF
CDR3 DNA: TGTGCCAGCAGCTTAGGAGGGACAGGGGAGACTGAAGCTTTCTTT

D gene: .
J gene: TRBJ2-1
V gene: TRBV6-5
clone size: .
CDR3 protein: CASTRDQGTNEQFF
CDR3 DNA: TGTGCCAGCACACGGGATCAGGGGACCAATGAGCAGTTCTTC

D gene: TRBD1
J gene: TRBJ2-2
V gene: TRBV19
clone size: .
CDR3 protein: CASSLGQGAGELFF
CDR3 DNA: TGTGCCAGTAGTTTGGGACAGGGGGCCGGGGAGCTGTTTTTT

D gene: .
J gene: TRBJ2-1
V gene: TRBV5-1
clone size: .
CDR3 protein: CASSLDRHNEQFF
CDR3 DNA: TGCGCCAGCAGCTTGGACAGGCACAATGAGCAGTTCTTC

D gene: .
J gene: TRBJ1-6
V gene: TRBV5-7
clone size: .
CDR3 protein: CASSLRTSPLHF
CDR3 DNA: TGTGCCAGCAGCTTAAGGACTTCCCCCCTCCACTTT

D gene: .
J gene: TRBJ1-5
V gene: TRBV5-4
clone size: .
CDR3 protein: CASTLRGGPSNQPQHF
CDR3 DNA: TGTGCCAGCACCCTACGGGGGGGGCCCAGCAATCAGCCCCAGCATTTT

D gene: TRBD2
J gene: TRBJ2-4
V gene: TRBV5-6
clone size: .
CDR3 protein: CASSFSAGGQKNIQYF
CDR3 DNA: TGTGCCAGCAGCTTCTCAGCGGGGGGGCAAAAAAACATTCAGTACTTC

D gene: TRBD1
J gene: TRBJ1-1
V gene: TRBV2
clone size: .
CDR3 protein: CASKPGGTEAFF
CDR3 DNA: TGTGCCAGCAAGCCAGGGGGAACTGAAGCTTTCTTT

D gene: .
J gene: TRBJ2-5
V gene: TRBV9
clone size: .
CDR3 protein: CASSVEDGRIQETQYF
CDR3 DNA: TGTGCCAGCAGCGTAGAAGATGGCAGAATCCAAGAGACCCAGTACTTC

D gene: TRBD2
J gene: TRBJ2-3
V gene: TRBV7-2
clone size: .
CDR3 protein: CASSFLSSGGHTDTQYF
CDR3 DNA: TGTGCCAGCAGCTTCCTTTCTAGCGGGGGCCACACAGATACGCAGTATTTT

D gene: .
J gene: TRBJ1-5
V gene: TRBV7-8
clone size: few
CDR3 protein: CASSLREGNQPQHF
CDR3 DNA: TGTGCCAGCAGCTTAAGAGAGGGCAATCAGCCCCAGCATTTT

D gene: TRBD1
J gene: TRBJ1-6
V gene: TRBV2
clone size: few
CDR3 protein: CASRGDRTPLHF
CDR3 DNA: TGTGCCAGCAGGGGGGACAGGACACCCCTCCACTTT

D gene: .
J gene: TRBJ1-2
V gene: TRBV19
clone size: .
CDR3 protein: CASSIGGSDGYTF
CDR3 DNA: TGTGCCAGTAGTATAGGAGGATCAGATGGCTACACCTTC

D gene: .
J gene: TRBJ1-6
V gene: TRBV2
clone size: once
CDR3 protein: CASYQGRSYNSPLHF
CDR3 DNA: TGTGCCAGTTACCAGGGCCGTTCCTATAATTCCCCCCTCCACTTT